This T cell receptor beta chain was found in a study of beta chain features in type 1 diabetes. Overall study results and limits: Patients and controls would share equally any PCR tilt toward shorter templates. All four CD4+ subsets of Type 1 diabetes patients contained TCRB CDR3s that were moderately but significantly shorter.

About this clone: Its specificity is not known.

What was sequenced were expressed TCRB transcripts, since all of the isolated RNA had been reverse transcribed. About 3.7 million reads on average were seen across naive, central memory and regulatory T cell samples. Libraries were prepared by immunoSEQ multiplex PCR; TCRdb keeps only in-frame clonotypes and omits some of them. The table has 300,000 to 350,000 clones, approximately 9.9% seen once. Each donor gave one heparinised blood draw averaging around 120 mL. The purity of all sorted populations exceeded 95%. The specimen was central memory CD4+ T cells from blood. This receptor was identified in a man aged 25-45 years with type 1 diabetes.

The CDR3 DNA reads as TGCGCCAGCAGCCAAGATCTCATGCGTTTTGGACTAGCGGGGCTAAGGGATACGCAGTATTTT. Translation: CASSQDLMRFGLAGLRDTQYF. This chain connects TRBV4-1 to TRBJ2-3; 12 bases agree with TRBD2. The junction had 19 bases not matched to a gene; V was cut back by 0 bases and J by 6 bases. CDR1 and CDR2 from the germline V gene are MGHRA and YSYEKL. This CDR3 has 21 residues.